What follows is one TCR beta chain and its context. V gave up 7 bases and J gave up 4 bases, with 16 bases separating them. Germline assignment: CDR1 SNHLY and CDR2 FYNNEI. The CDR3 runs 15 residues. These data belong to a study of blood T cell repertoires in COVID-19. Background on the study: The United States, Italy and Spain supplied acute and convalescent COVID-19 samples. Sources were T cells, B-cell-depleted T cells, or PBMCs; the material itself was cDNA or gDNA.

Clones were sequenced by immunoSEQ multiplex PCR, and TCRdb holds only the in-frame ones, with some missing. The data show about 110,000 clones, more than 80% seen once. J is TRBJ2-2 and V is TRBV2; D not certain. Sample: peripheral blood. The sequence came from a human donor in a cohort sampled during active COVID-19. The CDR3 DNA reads TGTGCCAGCATAGGAACACAGCCGTTCACCGGGGAGCTGTTTTTT. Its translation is CASIGTQPFTGELFF.